This TCR beta chain originates from a study of control samples from healthy donors and cancer patients. There are 16 residues in the CDR3. Germline V CDR1 and CDR2: SGHTA, FQGNSA. V dropped 5 bases and J dropped 4; count of bases not matched to a gene: 6. The protocol was immunoSEQ multiplex PCR, while the TCRdb copy is restricted to in-frame clones and leaves out a portion. In the table there are 90,000 to 100,000 clones, 79% of which are singletons. This clone has just one count. The J gene is TRBJ2-5, the V gene TRBV7-2, with 14 bases matching TRBD2. The sequenced sample was blood. The clonotype comes from a woman aged 25 to 39 in good health. The CDR3 loop reads CASSPRTSGGRETQYF. Here the CDR3 DNA reads TGTGCCAGCAGCCCCCGGACTAGCGGGGGGAGAGAGACCCAGTACTTC.